These T cell receptor beta chains were read from a single sample in a study of cytomegalovirus exposure and HLA in healthy donors. Using immunoSEQ multiplex PCR, the repertoire was profiled, and TCRdb retains in-frame clones only, with some absent. The sample has 150,000 to 200,000 clones, more than 80% seen once; the top ten hold roughly 5.2%. The sequenced sample was PBMCs. The origin of the receptors is a woman between 18 and 30 years old in good health and CMV-seropositive. The CDR3 runs from the conserved cysteine through the conserved F or W. D genes are given only for firm matches. Size values are once, few and many counts, or a class for expanded clones, and some rows have none.

j_call,clone_size,v_call,d_call,cdr3_aa,cdr3_nt
TRBJ2-3,few,TRBV4-1,TRBD2,CASSRGTSGGSADTQYF,TGCGCCAGCAGCCGTGGGACTAGCGGGGGGTCCGCAGATACGCAGTATTTT
TRBJ2-7,.,TRBV19,.,CASRSGRGPYEQYF,TGTGCCAGTAGGTCAGGCCGCGGGCCCTACGAGCAGTACTTC
TRBJ2-3,.,TRBV6-5,.,CASSYSLRSTDTQYF,TGTGCCAGCAGTTACTCGTTGAGGTCCACAGATACGCAGTATTTT
TRBJ2-1,few,TRBV2,.,CATNGPNEGNEQFF,TGTGCCACAAACGGCCCGAACGAGGGTAATGAGCAGTTCTTC
TRBJ2-3,.,TRBV4-1,.,CASSQVSRVLDTQYF,TGCGCCAGCAGCCAAGTGTCTCGTGTATTAGATACGCAGTATTTT
TRBJ1-1,.,TRBV6-4,TRBD1,CASSPTDGTGKYTEAFF,TGTGCCAGCAGCCCGACAGATGGGACAGGGAAATATACTGAAGCTTTCTTT
TRBJ1-1,.,TRBV6-1,.,CASSAQGRGTEAFF,TGTGCCAGCAGTGCCCAGGGGCGGGGGACTGAAGCTTTCTTT
TRBJ2-4,.,TRBV9,.,CASSENREGIQYF,TGTGCCAGCAGCGAAAACAGGGAGGGAATTCAGTACTTC
TRBJ2-5,.,TRBV7-8,.,CASSSGLAGETQYF,TGTGCCAGCAGCAGTGGACTGGCCGGCGAGACCCAGTACTTC
TRBJ1-2,.,TRBV2,.,CASKIRGDGYTF,TGTGCCAGCAAGATTCGGGGGGATGGCTACACCTTC
TRBJ1-2,.,TRBV7-8,.,CASSLTGTTNYGYTF,TGTGCCAGCAGCCTTACCGGGACAACAAACTATGGCTACACCTTC
TRBJ2-1,.,TRBV29-1,.,CSVAPGASYNEQFF,TGCAGCGTTGCCCCCGGAGCCTCCTACAATGAGCAGTTCTTC
TRBJ1-2,.,TRBV30,TRBD1,CAWRQGGGYTF,TGTGCCTGGAGACAGGGGGGTGGCTACACCTTC
TRBJ2-3,.,TRBV28,TRBD2,CVPRRGSVDTQYF,TGTGTCCCCCGGCGGGGGTCTGTAGATACGCAGTATTTT
TRBJ2-7,.,TRBV7-2,.,CASSLASTGRTSSYEQYF,TGTGCCAGCAGCTTAGCGTCGACAGGTCGAACCAGCTCCTACGAGCAGTACTTC
TRBJ2-7,.,TRBV9,.,CASSPGTATSPGYF,TGTGCCAGCAGCCCCGGGACTGCTACTTCCCCCGGGTACTTC
TRBJ1-2,.,TRBV5-4,TRBD1,CASSLRAGGIYGYTF,TGTGCCAGCAGCTTACGGGCAGGGGGTATTTATGGCTACACCTTC
TRBJ1-3,.,TRBV7-8,TRBD1,CASSQTGAGNTIYF,TGTGCCAGCAGCCAGACAGGGGCTGGAAACACCATATATTTT
TRBJ2-7,once,TRBV6-5,.,CASSPSWEREQYF,TGTGCCAGCAGTCCTAGCTGGGAGAGGGAGCAGTACTTC
TRBJ2-6,once,TRBV14,.,CASSQVGQPSGANVLTF,TGTGCCAGCAGCCAAGTCGGACAACCATCTGGGGCCAACGTCCTGACTTTC
TRBJ2-7,.,TRBV19,TRBD2,CASSPIAGAYEQYF,TGTGCCAGTAGTCCTATAGCGGGGGCCTACGAGCAGTACTTC
TRBJ1-2,.,TRBV27,.,CASSLGQGRNWGYTF,TGTGCCAGCAGTTTAGGGCAGGGCCGTAACTGGGGCTACACCTTC
TRBJ2-7,.,TRBV6-6,.,CASTTRDGYEQYF,TGTGCCAGCACGACGAGAGACGGGTACGAGCAGTACTTC
TRBJ1-1,.,TRBV7-9,TRBD1,CASSLLPGQPNTEAFF,TGTGCCAGCAGCTTATTACCGGGACAGCCGAACACTGAAGCTTTCTTT